This TCR beta chain was observed in a study of identical twins (dated by TCRdb to between 2015 and 2016). General notes on the study: TCR alpha and beta repertoires from monozygotic twins, unrelated adults of various ages and cord blood were deep-sequenced to test whether fetal clonotypes persist. To rule out contamination, the twin experiments were replicated at different times with different library preparation protocols. The investigation overall reported the following: In beta out-of-frame sequences, excess twin sharing was weaker, because having fewer shared sequences lowered the signal-to-noise ratio. Out-of-frame TCR alpha sharing in monozygotic twins was systematically underestimated by recombination models, whereas sharing between unrelated individuals was in agreement with the recombination models. Compared with coincidental sharing between unrelated individuals, out-of-frame TCR alpha sequences shared between twins had an excess of sequences with low generation probability. Zero-insertion analyses could be partly confounded by invariant T cells such as MAIT and iNKT, though diverse VJ usage argued against such confounding for most clonotypes. Fewer insertions were carried by abundant cord blood beta clonotypes; a weaker similar trend was observed in young adult naive repertoires, while no such trend was observed in memory repertoires. Because the same donors could not be followed over many years, the conclusions relied on cross-sectional statistical analysis.

The method behind the library was 5' RACE. TCRdb records Illumina HiSeq 2000 as the sequencer. Template switching added a universal primer binding site, and the final cDNA carried a unique molecular identifier that allowed TCR cDNA molecules to be counted accurately. First-strand cDNA for TCR alpha and beta chains was synthesized from specific primers in the conserved constant-segment region. To control for contamination, every cDNA library was double barcoded, receiving both a SMART-Mk sample barcode and Illumina barcodes. Two successive PCR steps introduced TruSeq adapter sequences along with Illumina sample barcodes. TCR alpha and beta cDNA libraries were sequenced on the Illumina HiSeq platform with custom primers. The study's processing was this. Raw reads were processed with MiGEC to extract unique molecular identifiers, and MiXCR was used to determine CDR3 positions. Recombination models were inferred per individual with the repgenHMM and IGoR tools using an EM algorithm. The tcR package in R was used for shared clonotype analysis, with sharing normalized by the product of cloneset sizes. To study raw recombination free of thymic and clonal selection effects, out-of-frame nonproductive sequences were analyzed. TCRdb itself trimmed the public reads at Q25 with fastp, ran MiXCR and retained productive beta chains. Each entry merges the rows of one CDR3 protein and shows their most common DNA and genes. TCRdb's processing, not the authors', yielded these V and J calls. Present in this sample are hundreds of thousands of distinct CDR3 sequences, 8% to 9% of which were seen just once. The top ten clones comprise around 0.95% of the sample.

This clonotype was counted between two and nine times. Its binding antigen is unknown. There are no base qualities to consult, and no much larger clone falls within one base. The V end loses 2 bases and the J end loses 5 bases, and a stretch of 18 bases separates them. CDR1 and CDR2 are drawn from the germline V gene (reference sequence): DFQATT, SNEGSKA. The CDR3 starts with the cysteine, ends with the phenylalanine, and has 15 residues. Here the CDR3 DNA is all that survives: 45 bases in frame from base 1. Every donor in the study was a healthy Caucasian. Three pairs of female monozygotic twins, all aged about 18 to 30 years, were included in the twin cohort. Peripheral blood mononuclear cells were used as the source from which RNA for TCR libraries was isolated. The same sample was also used in a study of yellow fever vaccine responses in identical twins. From that second study: The authors reported that the T cell response to vaccination in identical twins appeared partly convergent and partly personalized. In the study, vaccine-responding T cell clones were precisely tracked in identical twins.

The origin of this receptor is a woman younger than 35 in good health. The chain uses TRBV20-1 and TRBJ2-5; matching of 6 bases hints at TRBD1 as the D gene. Sequenced: PBMCs. The CDR3 region reads CSARPTGLRWETQYF. In nucleotides, the sequence is TGCAGTGCTAGACCAACAGGGTTAAGATGGGAGACCCAGTACTTC.